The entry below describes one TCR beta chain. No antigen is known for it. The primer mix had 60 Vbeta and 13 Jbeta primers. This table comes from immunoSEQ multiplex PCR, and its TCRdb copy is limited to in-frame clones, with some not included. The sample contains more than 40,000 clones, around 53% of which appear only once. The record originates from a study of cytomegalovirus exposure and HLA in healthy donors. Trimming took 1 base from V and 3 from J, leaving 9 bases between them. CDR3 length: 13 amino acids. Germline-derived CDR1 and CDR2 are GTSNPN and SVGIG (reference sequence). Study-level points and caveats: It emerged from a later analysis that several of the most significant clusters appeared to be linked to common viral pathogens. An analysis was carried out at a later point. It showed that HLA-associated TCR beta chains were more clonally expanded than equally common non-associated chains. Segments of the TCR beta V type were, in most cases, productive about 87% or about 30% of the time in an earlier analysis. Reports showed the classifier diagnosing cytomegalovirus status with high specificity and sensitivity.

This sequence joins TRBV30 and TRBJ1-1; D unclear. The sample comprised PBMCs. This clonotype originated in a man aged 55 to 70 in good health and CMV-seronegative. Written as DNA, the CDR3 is TGTGCCTGGAGTGGGCAGCGCCACACTGAAGCTTTCTTT. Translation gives CAWSGQRHTEAFF.